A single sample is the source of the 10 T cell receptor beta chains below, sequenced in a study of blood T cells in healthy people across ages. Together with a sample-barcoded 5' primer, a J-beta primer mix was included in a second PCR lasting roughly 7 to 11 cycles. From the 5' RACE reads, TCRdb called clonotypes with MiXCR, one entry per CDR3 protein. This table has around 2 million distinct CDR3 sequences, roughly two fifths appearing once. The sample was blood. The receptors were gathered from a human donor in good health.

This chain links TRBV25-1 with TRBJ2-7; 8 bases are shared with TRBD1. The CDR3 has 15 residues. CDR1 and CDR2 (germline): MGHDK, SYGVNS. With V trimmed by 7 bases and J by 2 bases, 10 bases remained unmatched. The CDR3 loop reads CASTYGQGLTYEQYF. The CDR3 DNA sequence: TGTGCCAGCACGTACGGACAGGGACTCACCTACGAGCAGTACTTC.

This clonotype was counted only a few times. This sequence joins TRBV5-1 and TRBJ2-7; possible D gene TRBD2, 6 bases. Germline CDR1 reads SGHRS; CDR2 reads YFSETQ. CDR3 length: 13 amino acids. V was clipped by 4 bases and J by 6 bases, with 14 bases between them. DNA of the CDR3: TGCGCCAGCAGCAAGGGACTTTCAGGCGAGCAGTACTTC. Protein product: CASSKGLSGEQYF.

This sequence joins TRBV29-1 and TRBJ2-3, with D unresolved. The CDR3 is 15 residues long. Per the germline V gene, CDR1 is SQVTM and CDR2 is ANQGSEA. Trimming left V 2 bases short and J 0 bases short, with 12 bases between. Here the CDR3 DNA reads TGCAGCGTTGAACCCCCTTTAGACAGCACAGATACGCAGTATTTT. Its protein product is CSVEPPLDSTDTQYF.

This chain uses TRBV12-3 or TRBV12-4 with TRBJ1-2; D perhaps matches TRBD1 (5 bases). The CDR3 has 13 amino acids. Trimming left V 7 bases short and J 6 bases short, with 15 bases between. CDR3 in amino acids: CASITGGWHGYTF. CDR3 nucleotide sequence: TGTGCCAGCATCACTGGGGGATGGCATGGCTACACCTTC.

CDR3 amino acids: CASSHALGQGNTEAFF. CDR3 DNA sequence: TGTGCCAGCAGCCATGCCTTGGGACAGGGGAACACTGAAGCTTTCTTT. This sequence joins TRBV3-1 and TRBJ1-1, with 9 bases lining up with TRBD1. The trim removed 3 bases at V and 1 base at J, leaving 6 bases unmatched. Germline V lookup: CDR1 LGHDT, CDR2 YNNKEL (reference sequence). The CDR3 contains 16 residues.

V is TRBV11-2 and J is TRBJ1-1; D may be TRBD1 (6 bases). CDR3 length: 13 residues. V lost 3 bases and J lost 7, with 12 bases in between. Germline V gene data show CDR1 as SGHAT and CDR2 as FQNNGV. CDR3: CASSFVSDSEAFF. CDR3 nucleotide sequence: TGTGCCAGCAGCTTCGTCTCGGACAGTGAAGCTTTCTTT.

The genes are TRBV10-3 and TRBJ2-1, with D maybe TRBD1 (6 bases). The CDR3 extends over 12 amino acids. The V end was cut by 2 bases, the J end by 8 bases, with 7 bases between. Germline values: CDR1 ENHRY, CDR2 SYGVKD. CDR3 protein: CAISETGHEQFF. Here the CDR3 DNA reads TGTGCCATCAGTGAGACAGGGCATGAGCAGTTCTTC.

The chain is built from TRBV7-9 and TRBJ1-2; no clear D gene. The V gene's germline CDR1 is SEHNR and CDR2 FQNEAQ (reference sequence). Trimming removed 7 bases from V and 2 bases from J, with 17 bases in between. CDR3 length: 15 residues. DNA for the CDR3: TGTGCCAGCAACCTGCGGACGGGTGGCAACTATGGCTACACCTTC. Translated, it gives CASNLRTGGNYGYTF.

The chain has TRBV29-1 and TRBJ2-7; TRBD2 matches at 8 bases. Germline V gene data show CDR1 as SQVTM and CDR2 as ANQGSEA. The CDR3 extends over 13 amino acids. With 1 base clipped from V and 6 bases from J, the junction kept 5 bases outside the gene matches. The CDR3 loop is CSVEVSGGVEQYF. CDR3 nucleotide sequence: TGCAGCGTTGAAGTTTCCGGGGGGGTCGAGCAGTACTTC.

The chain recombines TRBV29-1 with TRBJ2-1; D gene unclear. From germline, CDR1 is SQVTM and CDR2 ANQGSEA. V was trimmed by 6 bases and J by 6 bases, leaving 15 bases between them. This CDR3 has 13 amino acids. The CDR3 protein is CSVASSVGNEQFF. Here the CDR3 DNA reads TGCAGCGTAGCTTCTTCGGTTGGCAATGAGCAGTTCTTC.